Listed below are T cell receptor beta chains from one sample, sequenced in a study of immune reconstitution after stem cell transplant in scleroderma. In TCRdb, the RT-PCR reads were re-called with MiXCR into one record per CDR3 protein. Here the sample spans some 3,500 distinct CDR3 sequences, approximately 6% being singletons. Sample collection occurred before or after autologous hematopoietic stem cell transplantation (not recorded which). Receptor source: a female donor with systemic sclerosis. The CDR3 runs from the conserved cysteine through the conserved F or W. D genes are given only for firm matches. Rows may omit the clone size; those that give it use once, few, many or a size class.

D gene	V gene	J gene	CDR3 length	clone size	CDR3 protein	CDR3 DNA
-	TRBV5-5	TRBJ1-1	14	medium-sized	CASSLEGVNTEAFF	TGTGCCAGCAGCTTGGAGGGAGTGAACACTGAAGCTTTCTTT
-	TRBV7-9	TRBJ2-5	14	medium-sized	CASSFSAGQETQYF	TGTGCCAGCAGCTTTTCGGCGGGACAAGAGACCCAGTACTTC
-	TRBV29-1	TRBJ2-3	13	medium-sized	CSVAGESTDTQYF	TGCAGCGTCGCCGGGGAGAGCACAGATACGCAGTATTTT
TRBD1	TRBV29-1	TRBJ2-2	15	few	CSVGLTGTGAGELFF	TGCAGCGTTGGCCTAACCGGGACAGGCGCCGGGGAGCTGTTTTTT
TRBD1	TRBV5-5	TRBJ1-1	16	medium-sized	CASNPRPTGANTEAFF	TGTGCCAGCAACCCCCGTCCGACAGGGGCGAACACTGAAGCTTTCTTT
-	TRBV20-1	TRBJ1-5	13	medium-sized	CSASQGSNQPQHF	TGCAGTGCTAGTCAGGGAAGCAATCAGCCCCAGCATTTT
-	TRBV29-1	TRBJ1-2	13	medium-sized	CSVDRVANYGYTF	TGCAGCGTTGACAGGGTAGCTAACTATGGCTACACCTTC
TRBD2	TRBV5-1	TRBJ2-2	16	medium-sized	CASSLALAGNTGELFF	TGCGCCAGCAGCTTGGCCCTAGCGGGGAACACCGGGGAGCTGTTTTTT
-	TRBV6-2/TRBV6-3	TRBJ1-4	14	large	CASIPAASNEKLFF	TGTGCCAGCATACCCGCGGCATCTAATGAAAAACTGTTTTTT
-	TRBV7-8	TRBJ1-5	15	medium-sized	CASSSGLRGNQPQHF	TGTGCCAGCAGCTCGGGACTGCGAGGGAATCAGCCCCAGCATTTT
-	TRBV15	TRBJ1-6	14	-	CATRREIFNSPLHF	TGTGCCACCCGCAGAGAGATTTTTAATTCACCCCTCCACTTT
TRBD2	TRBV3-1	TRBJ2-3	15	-	CASSHNGGGTDTQYF	TGTGCCAGCAGCCACAACGGGGGGGGTACAGATACGCAGTATTTT
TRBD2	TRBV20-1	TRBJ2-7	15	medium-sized	CSARGLAGSSYEQYF	TGCAGTGCTAGAGGTCTAGCGGGATCAAGCTACGAGCAGTACTTC
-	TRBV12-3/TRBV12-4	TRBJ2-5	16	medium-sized	CASSFLAGWEEETQYF	TGTGCCAGCAGTTTCCTCGCGGGGTGGGAGGAAGAGACCCAGTACTTC
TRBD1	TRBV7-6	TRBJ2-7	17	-	CASSLSDRGIDTYEQYF	TGTGCCAGCAGCTTAAGTGACAGGGGAATAGATACCTACGAGCAGTACTTC
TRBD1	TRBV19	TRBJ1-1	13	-	CATMDRLNTEAFF	TGTGCCACCATGGACAGGCTGAACACTGAAGCTTTCTTT
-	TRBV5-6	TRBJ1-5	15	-	CASSLGQADNQPQHF	TGTGCCAGCAGCTTGGGACAGGCCGACAATCAGCCCCAGCATTTT
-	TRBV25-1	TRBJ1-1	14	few	CASSEYPGSTEAFF	TGTGCCAGCAGTGAATACCCAGGGAGCACTGAAGCTTTCTTT
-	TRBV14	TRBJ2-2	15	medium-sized	CASSQDIGYTGELFF	TGTGCCAGCAGCCAAGATATCGGATACACCGGGGAGCTGTTTTTT
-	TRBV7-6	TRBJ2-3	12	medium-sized	CASSLDTDTQYF	TGTGCCAGCAGCTTAGATACAGATACGCAGTATTTT
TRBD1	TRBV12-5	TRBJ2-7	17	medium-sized	CASGLVIQGSLDYEQYF	TGTGCTAGTGGTTTGGTAATACAGGGGAGTTTGGACTACGAGCAGTACTTC
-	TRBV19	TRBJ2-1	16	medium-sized	CASSSPGGGGHNEQFF	TGTGCCAGTAGTTCCCCTGGGGGTGGGGGGCACAATGAGCAGTTCTTC
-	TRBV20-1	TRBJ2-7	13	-	CSARVGGSYEQYF	TGCAGTGCTAGGGTCGGTGGGTCCTACGAGCAGTACTTC
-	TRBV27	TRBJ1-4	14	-	CASSLFQGGEKLFF	TGTGCCAGCAGTTTATTTCAGGGTGGAGAAAAACTGTTTTTT
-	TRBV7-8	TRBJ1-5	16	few	CASSLDAQGLDQPQHF	TGTGCCAGCAGCTTAGATGCCCAGGGTCTGGATCAGCCCCAGCATTTT
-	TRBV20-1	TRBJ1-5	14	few	CSARDLQGAQPQHF	TGCAGTGCTAGAGATCTTCAGGGAGCCCAGCCCCAGCATTTT
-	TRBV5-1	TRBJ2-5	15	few	CASSLGQTDKETQYF	TGCGCCAGCAGCTTGGGACAGACAGACAAAGAGACCCAGTACTTC
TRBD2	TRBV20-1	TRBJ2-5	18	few	CSAPPAYTSGGAPETQYF	TGCAGTGCCCCTCCCGCCTACACTAGCGGGGGGGCACCAGAGACCCAGTACTTC
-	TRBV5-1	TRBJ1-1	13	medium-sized	CASSKDVNTEAFF	TGCGCCAGCAGCAAGGATGTGAACACTGAAGCTTTCTTT
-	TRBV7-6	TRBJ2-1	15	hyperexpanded	CASSQSPRDYNEQFF	TGTGCCAGCAGCCAAAGCCCCAGGGACTACAATGAGCAGTTCTTC
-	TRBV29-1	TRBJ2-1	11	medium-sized	CSVIFWNEQFF	TGCAGCGTCATCTTTTGGAATGAGCAGTTCTTC
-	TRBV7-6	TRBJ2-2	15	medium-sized	CASRDLTGPTGELFF	TGTGCCAGCAGAGACCTGACAGGCCCCACCGGGGAGCTGTTTTTT
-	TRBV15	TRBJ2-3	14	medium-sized	CATSRGGFTDTQYF	TGTGCCACCAGCAGAGGAGGGTTCACAGATACGCAGTATTTT
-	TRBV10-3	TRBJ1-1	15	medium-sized	CAISAALVGNTEAFF	TGTGCCATCAGTGCCGCCCTGGTGGGGAACACTGAAGCTTTCTTT
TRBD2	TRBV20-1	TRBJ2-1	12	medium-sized	CSAGPTSGDWFF	TGCAGTGCTGGCCCTACTAGCGGGGATTGGTTCTTC
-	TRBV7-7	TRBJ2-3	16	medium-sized	CASSLGVGLGADTQYF	TGTGCTAGCAGCTTAGGGGTCGGTCTCGGCGCAGATACGCAGTATTTT
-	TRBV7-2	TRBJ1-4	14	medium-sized	CASSLVAENRKLFF	TGTGCCAGCAGCTTAGTAGCTGAGAACAGAAAACTGTTTTTT
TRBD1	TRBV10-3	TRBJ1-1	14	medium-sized	CAISIRGRDTEAFF	TGTGCCATTTCTATCAGGGGGCGCGACACTGAAGCTTTCTTT
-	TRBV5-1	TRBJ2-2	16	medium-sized	CASSPLSGAVAGELFF	TGCGCCAGCAGCCCTCTTTCCGGAGCAGTAGCCGGGGAGCTGTTTTTT
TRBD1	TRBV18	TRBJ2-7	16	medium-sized	CASSPPDGQGPYEQYF	TGTGCCAGCTCACCACCGGATGGACAGGGACCCTACGAGCAGTACTTC
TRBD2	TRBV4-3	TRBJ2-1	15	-	CASSQDYLAANEQFF	TGCGCCAGCAGCCAAGATTACCTAGCGGCGAATGAGCAGTTCTTC
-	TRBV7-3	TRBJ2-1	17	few	CASSPPIWRGSYNEQFF	TGTGCCAGCAGCCCCCCTATATGGAGGGGCTCCTACAATGAGCAGTTCTTC
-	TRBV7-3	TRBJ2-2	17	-	CASSLPSQGGNTGELFF	TGTGCCAGCAGCTTACCTTCACAGGGAGGGAACACCGGGGAGCTGTTTTTT
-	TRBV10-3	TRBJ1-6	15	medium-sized	CAISESAAASSPLHF	TGTGCCATCAGTGAGTCAGCTGCAGCCAGTTCACCCCTCCACTTT
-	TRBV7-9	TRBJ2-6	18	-	CASSFGFVSGAGANVLTF	TGTGCCAGCAGCTTCGGGTTTGTCTCAGGGGCCGGGGCCAACGTCCTGACTTTC